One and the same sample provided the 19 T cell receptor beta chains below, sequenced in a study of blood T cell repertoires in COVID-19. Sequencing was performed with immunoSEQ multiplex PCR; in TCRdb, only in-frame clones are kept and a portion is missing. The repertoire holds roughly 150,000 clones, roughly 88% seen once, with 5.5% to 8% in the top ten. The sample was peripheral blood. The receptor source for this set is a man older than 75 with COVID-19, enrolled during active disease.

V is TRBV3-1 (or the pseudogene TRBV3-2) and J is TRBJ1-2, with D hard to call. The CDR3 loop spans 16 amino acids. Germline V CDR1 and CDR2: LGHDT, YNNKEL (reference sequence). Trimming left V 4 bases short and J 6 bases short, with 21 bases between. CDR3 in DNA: TGTGCCAGCAGCCTCTATTCAAGAGCAGGATGGAATGGCTACACCTTC. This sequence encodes CASSLYSRAGWNGYTF.

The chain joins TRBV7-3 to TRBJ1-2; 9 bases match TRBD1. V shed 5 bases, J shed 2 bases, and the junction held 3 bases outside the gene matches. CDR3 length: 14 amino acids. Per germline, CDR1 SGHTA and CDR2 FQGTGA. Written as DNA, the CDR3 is TGTGCCAGCAGCCCGGACAGGGGAAACTATGGCTACACCTTC. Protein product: CASSPDRGNYGYTF.

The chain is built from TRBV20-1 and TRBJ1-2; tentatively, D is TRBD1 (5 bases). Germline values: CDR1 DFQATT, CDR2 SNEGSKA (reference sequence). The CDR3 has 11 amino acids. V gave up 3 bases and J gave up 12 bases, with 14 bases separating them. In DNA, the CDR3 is TGCAGTGCTAGGAGGGACTTCCTCCACACCTTC. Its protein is CSARRDFLHTF.

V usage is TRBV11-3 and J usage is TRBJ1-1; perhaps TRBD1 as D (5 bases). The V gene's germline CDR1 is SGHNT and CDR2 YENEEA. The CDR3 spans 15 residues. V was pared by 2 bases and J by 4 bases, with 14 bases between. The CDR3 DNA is TGTGCCAGCAGCTTATTACGGGGGGACGGCACTGAAGCTTTCTTT. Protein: CASSLLRGDGTEAFF.

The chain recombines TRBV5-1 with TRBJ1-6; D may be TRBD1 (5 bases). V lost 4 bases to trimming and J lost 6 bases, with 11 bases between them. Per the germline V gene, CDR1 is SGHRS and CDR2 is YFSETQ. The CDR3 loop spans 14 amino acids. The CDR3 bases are TGCGCCAGCAGCCTGGGGCAGGTTAATTCACCCCTCCACTTT. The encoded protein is CASSLGQVNSPLHF. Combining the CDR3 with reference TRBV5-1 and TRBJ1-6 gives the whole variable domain KAGVTQTPRYLIKTRGQQVTLSCSPISGHRSVSWYQQTPGQGLQFLFEYFSETQRNKGNFPGRFSGRQFSNSRSEMNVSTLELGDSALYLCASSLGQVNSPLHFGNGTRLTVT.

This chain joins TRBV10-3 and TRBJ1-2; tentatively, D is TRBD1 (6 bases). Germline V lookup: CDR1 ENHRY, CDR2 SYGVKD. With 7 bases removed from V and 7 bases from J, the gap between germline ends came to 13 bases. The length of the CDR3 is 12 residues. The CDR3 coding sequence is TGTGCCATCATGGGGGCCCTGGGTGGCTACACCTTC. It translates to CAIMGALGGYTF.

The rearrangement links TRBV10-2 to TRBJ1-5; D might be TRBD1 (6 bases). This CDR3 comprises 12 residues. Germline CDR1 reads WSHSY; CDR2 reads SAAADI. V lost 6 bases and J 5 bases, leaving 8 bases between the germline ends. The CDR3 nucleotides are TGCGCCAGCAGACAGGGTTATCAGCCCCAGCATTTT. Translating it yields CASRQGYQPQHF.

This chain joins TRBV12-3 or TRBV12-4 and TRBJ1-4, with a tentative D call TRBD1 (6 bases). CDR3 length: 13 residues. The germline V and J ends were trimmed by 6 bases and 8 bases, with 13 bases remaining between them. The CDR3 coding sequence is TGTGCCAGCAGCCAGGGGTTAGGAGAAAAACTGTTTTTT. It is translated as CASSQGLGEKLFF.

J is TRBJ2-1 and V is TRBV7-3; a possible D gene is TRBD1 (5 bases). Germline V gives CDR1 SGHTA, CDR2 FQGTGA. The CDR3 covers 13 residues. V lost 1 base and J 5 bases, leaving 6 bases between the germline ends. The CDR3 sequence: CASSLIGDNEQFF. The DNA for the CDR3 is TGTGCCAGCAGCTTAATAGGGGACAATGAGCAGTTCTTC. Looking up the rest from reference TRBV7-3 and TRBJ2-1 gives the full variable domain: GAGVSQTPSNKVTEKGKYVELRCDPISGHTALYWYRQSLGQGPEFLIYFQGTGAADDSGLPNDRFFAVRPEGSVSTLKIQRTERGDSAVYLCASSLIGDNEQFFGPGTRLTVL.

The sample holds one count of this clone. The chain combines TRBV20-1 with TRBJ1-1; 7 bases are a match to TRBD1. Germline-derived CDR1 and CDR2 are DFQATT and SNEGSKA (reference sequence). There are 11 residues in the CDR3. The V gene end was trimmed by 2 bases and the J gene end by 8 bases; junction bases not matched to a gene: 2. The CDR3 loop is CSARKQGEAFF. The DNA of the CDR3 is TGCAGTGCTAGAAAACAGGGGGAAGCTTTCTTT.

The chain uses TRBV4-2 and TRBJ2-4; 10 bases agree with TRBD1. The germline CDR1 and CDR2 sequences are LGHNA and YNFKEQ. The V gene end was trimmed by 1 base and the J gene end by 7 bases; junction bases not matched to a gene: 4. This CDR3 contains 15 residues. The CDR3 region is CASSQGTGGSNIQYF. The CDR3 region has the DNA TGTGCCAGCAGCCAAGGGACAGGGGGGAGTAACATTCAGTACTTC.

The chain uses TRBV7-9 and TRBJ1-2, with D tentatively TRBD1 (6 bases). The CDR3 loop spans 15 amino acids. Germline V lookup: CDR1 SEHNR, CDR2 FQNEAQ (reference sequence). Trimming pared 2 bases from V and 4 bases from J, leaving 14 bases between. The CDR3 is CASSLMSGEVYGYTF. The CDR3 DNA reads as TGTGCCAGCAGCTTAATGTCAGGGGAAGTCTATGGCTACACCTTC.

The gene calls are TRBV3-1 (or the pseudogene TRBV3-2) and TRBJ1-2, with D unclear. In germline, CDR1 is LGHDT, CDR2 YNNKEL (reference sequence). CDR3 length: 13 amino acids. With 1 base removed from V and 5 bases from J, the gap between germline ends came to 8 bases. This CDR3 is CASSQVADYGYTF. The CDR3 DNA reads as TGTGCCAGCAGCCAAGTGGCAGATTATGGCTACACCTTC.

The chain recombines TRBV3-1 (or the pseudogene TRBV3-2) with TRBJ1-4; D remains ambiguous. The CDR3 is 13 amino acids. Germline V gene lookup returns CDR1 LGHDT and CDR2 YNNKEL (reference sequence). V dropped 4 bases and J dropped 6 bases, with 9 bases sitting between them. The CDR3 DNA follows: TGTGCCAGCAGCCGGCCCGGGGATGAAAAACTGTTTTTT. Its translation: CASSRPGDEKLFF.

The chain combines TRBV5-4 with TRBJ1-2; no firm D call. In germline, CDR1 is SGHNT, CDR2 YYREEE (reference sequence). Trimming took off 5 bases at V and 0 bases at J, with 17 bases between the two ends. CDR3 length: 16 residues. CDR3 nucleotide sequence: TGTGCCAGCAGTGAGGGTGGACGGAACGCTAACTATGGCTACACCTTC. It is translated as CASSEGGRNANYGYTF.

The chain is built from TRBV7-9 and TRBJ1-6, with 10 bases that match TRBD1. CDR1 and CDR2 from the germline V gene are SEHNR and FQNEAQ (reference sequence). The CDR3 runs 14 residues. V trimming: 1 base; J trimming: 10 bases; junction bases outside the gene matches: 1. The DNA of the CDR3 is TGTGCCAGCAGCTTAGGGGACAGGGGATCACCCCTCCACTTT. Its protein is CASSLGDRGSPLHF.

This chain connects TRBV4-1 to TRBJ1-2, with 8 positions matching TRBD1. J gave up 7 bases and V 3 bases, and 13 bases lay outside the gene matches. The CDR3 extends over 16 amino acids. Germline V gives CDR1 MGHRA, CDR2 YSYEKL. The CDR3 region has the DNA TGCGCCAGCAGCCAGATAGGAGGCAGGGGGCCCGGTGGCTACACCTTC. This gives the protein CASSQIGGRGPGGYTF.

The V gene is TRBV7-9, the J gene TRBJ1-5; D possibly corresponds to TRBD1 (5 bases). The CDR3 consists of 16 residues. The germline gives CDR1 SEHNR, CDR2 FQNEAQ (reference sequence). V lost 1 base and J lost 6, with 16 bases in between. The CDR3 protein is CASSLGGGVKGQPQHF. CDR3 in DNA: TGTGCCAGCAGCTTAGGCGGGGGGGTGAAGGGTCAGCCCCAGCATTTT.

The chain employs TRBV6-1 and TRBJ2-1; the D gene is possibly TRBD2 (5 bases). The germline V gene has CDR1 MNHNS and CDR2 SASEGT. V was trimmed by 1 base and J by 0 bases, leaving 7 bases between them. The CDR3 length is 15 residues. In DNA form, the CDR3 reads TGTGCCAGCAGTGAAGTGGGGAGCTCCTACAATGAGCAGTTCTTC. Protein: CASSEVGSSYNEQFF.